The 18 T cell receptor beta chains below come from one sample, sequenced in a study of blood T cell repertoires in COVID-19. This table comes from immunoSEQ multiplex PCR, and its TCRdb copy is limited to in-frame clones, with some not included. The table records roughly 670,000 clones, approximately 90% of them present only once. Sequencing was done on a sample of peripheral blood. These receptors all stem from a woman aged 18-30 years with acute or convalescent COVID-19.

The chain links TRBV25-1 to TRBJ2-2, with 9 positions matching TRBD2. Germline V gives CDR1 MGHDK, CDR2 SYGVNS. V was clipped by 5 bases and J by 4 bases; unmatched bases: 14. The CDR3 covers 18 residues. The CDR3 nucleotides read TGTGCCAGCAGTAACGGATTTAGCGGGGGCCCCCGCACCGGGGAGCTGTTTTTT. This codes for CASSNGFSGGPRTGELFF. Full variable domain (outside the CDR3, taken from reference TRBV25-1 and TRBJ2-2): EADIYQTPRYLVIGTGKKITLECSQTMGHDKMYWYQQDPGMELHLIHYSYGVNSTEKGDLSSESTVSRIRTEHFPLTLESARPSHTSQYLCASSNGFSGGPRTGELFFGEGSRLTVL.

The rearrangement joins TRBV12-5 to TRBJ2-2, with no clear D. Germline values: CDR1 LGHNT, CDR2 FRNRAP. CDR3 length equals 15 residues. Trimming shortened V by 0 bases and J by 6 bases, and 11 bases separated the two germline ends. Here the CDR3 reads CASGLVRVSSGELFF. CDR3 nucleotide sequence: TGTGCTAGTGGTTTGGTACGGGTTTCCTCCGGGGAGCTGTTTTTT.

The J gene is TRBJ1-2, the V gene TRBV5-4; D may be TRBD1 (5 bases). Trimming removed 0 bases at V and 3 bases at J, with 12 bases between. Germline V gives CDR1 SGHNT, CDR2 YYREEE (reference sequence). CDR3 length: 15 amino acids. CDR3 amino acids: CASSLEGARDYGYTF. CDR3 DNA: TGTGCCAGCAGCTTGGAAGGGGCTCGTGACTATGGCTACACCTTC. Supplemented by reference TRBV5-4 and TRBJ1-2, the full variable domain reads ETGVTQSPTHLIKTRGQQVTLRCSSQSGHNTVSWYQQALGQGPQFIFQYYREEENGRGNFPPRFSGLQFPNYSSELNVNALELDDSALYLCASSLEGARDYGYTFGSGTRLTVV.

V usage is TRBV18 and J usage is TRBJ2-7; tentatively, D is TRBD1 (6 bases). In germline, CDR1 is KGHSH, CDR2 LQKENI. The CDR3 sequence is 13 residues long. V was pared by 6 bases and J by 9 bases, with 18 bases between. DNA of the CDR3: TGTGCCAGCTCTCATGACGTGAAACAGGGGCAGTACTTC. Protein sequence: CASSHDVKQGQYF.

The chain employs TRBV11-3 and TRBJ2-5; 7 positions match TRBD2. J was trimmed by 5 bases and V by 3 bases; bases with no gene match: 9. Germline lookup yields CDR1 SGHNT and CDR2 YENEEA. The CDR3 runs to 15 residues. The CDR3 loop is CASSFGGGSGETQYF. CDR3 in DNA: TGTGCCAGCAGCTTCGGCGGGGGTTCCGGGGAGACCCAGTACTTC.

This clone turned up a few times. The chain employs TRBV19 and TRBJ1-2; D gene uncertain. The V end was cut by 6 bases, the J end by 8 bases, with 10 bases between. Germline CDR1 reads LNHDA; CDR2 reads SQIVND (reference sequence). This CDR3 is built from 11 residues. The CDR3 sequence is CASRWGEGYTF. CDR3 nucleotide sequence: TGTGCCAGTAGATGGGGAGAGGGCTACACCTTC.

The chain links TRBV4-2 to TRBJ2-3; 8 nucleotides match TRBD2. CDR1 is LGHNA and CDR2 is YNFKEQ in the germline V gene. CDR3 length: 15 amino acids. The ends lost 2 bases at V and 1 base at J; junction bases unmatched: 2. CDR3 bases: TGTGCCAGCAGCCAAAGCGGGGGAGGCACAGATACGCAGTATTTT. Protein sequence: CASSQSGGGTDTQYF.

This chain connects TRBV6-4 to TRBJ1-1; D not resolved. CDR1 and CDR2 from the germline V gene are MRHNA and SNTAGT. V was clipped by 5 bases and J by 2 bases, with 9 bases between them. The CDR3 length is 13 residues. The CDR3 coding sequence is TGTGCCAGCAGTACTGGCGGTAACACTGAAGCTTTCTTT. Translating gives CASSTGGNTEAFF.

This chain uses TRBV9 with TRBJ2-4; 9 bases line up with TRBD2. This CDR3 has 16 residues. CDR1 and CDR2 from the germline V gene are SGDLS and YYNGEE. Trimming removed 0 bases from V and 6 bases from J; junction bases left unmatched: 7. The CDR3 region is CASSVGGGGGRNIQYF. The CDR3 nucleotides are TGTGCCAGCAGCGTAGGAGGCGGGGGGGGGAGAAACATTCAGTACTTC. The full variable domain, its missing parts supplied by reference TRBV9 and TRBJ2-4, is DSGVTQTPKHLITATGQRVTLRCSPRSGDLSVYWYQQSLDQGLQFLIQYYNGEERAKGNILERFSAQQFPDLHSELNLSSLELGDSALYFCASSVGGGGGRNIQYFGAGTRLSVL.

The chain uses TRBV7-9 and TRBJ2-7; perhaps TRBD2 as D (7 bases). This CDR3 comprises 15 residues. The germline V gene has CDR1 SEHNR and CDR2 FQNEAQ (reference sequence). V lost 5 bases to trimming and J lost 0 bases, with 14 bases between them. CDR3 residues: CASSAPGGDSYEQYF. CDR3 bases: TGTGCCAGCAGCGCCCCGGGGGGCGACTCCTACGAGCAGTACTTC.

This rearrangement joins TRBV4-2 to TRBJ1-4; TRBD1 matches at 9 bases. Trimming cost V 3 bases and J 4 bases; bases outside gene matches: 12. The germline gives CDR1 LGHNA, CDR2 YNFKEQ. The CDR3 covers 18 residues. CDR3 coding DNA: TGTGCCAGCAGCCATGAACCGACAGGGGGGTGGGGTAATGAAAAACTGTTTTTT. Encoded protein: CASSHEPTGGWGNEKLFF.

This chain joins TRBV5-5 and TRBJ1-1, with 8 bases that match TRBD1. Germline CDR1 reads SGHKS; CDR2 reads YYEKEE (reference sequence). The length of the CDR3 is 15 residues. Trimming cost V 3 bases and J 4 bases; bases outside gene matches: 8. Written as DNA, the CDR3 is TGTGCCAGCAGCTCCCGGACAGGGAGGGGCACTGAAGCTTTCTTT. It specifies CASSSRTGRGTEAFF.

This chain joins TRBV6-4 and TRBJ2-2; perhaps TRBD2 as D (5 bases). Trimming pared 4 bases from V and 1 base from J, leaving 7 bases between. CDR3 length equals 14 residues. The V gene's germline CDR1 is MRHNA and CDR2 SNTAGT. The CDR3 region has the DNA TGTGCCAGCAGTGGGGGAGAGAACACCGGGGAGCTGTTTTTT. Its translation: CASSGGENTGELFF.

The chain recombines TRBV27 with TRBJ2-2; tentative D call: TRBD2 (6 bases). This CDR3 contains 16 residues. The V gene's germline CDR1 is MNHEY and CDR2 SMNVEV (reference sequence). V lost 5 bases and J lost 2, with 15 bases in between. Written as DNA, the CDR3 is TGTGCCAGCAGTCTCTCAGGGACTTCCAACACCGGGGAGCTGTTTTTT. Its translation is CASSLSGTSNTGELFF.

Details on this clone: This CDR3 is also generated by other DNA sequences in the sample. This chain connects TRBV12-3 or TRBV12-4 to TRBJ2-6; D unresolved. The CDR3 runs 13 residues. The germline V and J ends were trimmed by 5 bases and 1 base, with 3 bases remaining between them. The chain's CDR3 is CASSLSGANVLTF. CDR3 nucleotide sequence: TGTGCCAGCAGTCTATCTGGGGCCAACGTCCTGACTTTC.

The chain employs TRBV7-2 and TRBJ2-7, with 12 bases matching TRBD2. Trimming at V came to 1 base and at J to 13 bases, leaving 5 bases not matched to a gene. This CDR3 has 13 residues. Germline V lookup: CDR1 SGHTA, CDR2 FQGNSA. The CDR3: CASSLGTSGGRYF. CDR3 coding DNA: TGTGCCAGCAGCTTAGGAACTAGCGGGGGGCGATACTTC.

The CDR3 loop reads CASNRGPNSPLHF. The DNA for the CDR3 is TGTGCCAGTAACAGGGGGCCGAACTCACCCCTCCACTTT. The gene calls are TRBV2 and TRBJ1-6; TRBD1 matches at 9 bases. The junction had 7 bases not matched to a gene; V was cut back by 9 bases and J by 10 bases. The length of the CDR3 is 13 residues. Germline-derived CDR1 and CDR2 are SNHLY and FYNNEI.

The chain carries TRBV7-2 and TRBJ1-6; 8 bases are shared with TRBD1. From germline, CDR1 is SGHTA and CDR2 FQGNSA. Losses at the gene ends were 3 bases for V and 9 bases for J; bases not matched to a gene: 4. The CDR3 is 14 residues long. The CDR3 here is CASSLGRGLSPLHF. The DNA for the CDR3 is TGTGCCAGCAGCTTGGGCAGGGGGCTTTCACCCCTCCACTTT.